The sequence of this T cell receptor beta chain was determined in a study of identical twins. TCRdb re-called the 5' RACE reads through MiXCR, storing one row per CDR3 protein. Of about 530,000 distinct CDR3 sequences in the sample, around 22% were seen once. V lost 4 bases and J lost 5, with 9 bases in between. The CDR3 runs 13 residues. The V gene's germline CDR1 is MDHEN and CDR2 SYDVKM. This sample was also put to use in a study of yellow fever vaccine responses in identical twins.

Sequencing was performed on CD4+ T cells sorted from blood. This chain uses TRBV28 with TRBJ1-5; D ambiguous. This TCR derives from a woman between 18 and 30 years old in good health. The CDR3 is CASSSDNDQPQHF. CDR3 DNA: TGTGCCAGCAGTTCAGACAACGATCAGCCCCAGCATTTT.